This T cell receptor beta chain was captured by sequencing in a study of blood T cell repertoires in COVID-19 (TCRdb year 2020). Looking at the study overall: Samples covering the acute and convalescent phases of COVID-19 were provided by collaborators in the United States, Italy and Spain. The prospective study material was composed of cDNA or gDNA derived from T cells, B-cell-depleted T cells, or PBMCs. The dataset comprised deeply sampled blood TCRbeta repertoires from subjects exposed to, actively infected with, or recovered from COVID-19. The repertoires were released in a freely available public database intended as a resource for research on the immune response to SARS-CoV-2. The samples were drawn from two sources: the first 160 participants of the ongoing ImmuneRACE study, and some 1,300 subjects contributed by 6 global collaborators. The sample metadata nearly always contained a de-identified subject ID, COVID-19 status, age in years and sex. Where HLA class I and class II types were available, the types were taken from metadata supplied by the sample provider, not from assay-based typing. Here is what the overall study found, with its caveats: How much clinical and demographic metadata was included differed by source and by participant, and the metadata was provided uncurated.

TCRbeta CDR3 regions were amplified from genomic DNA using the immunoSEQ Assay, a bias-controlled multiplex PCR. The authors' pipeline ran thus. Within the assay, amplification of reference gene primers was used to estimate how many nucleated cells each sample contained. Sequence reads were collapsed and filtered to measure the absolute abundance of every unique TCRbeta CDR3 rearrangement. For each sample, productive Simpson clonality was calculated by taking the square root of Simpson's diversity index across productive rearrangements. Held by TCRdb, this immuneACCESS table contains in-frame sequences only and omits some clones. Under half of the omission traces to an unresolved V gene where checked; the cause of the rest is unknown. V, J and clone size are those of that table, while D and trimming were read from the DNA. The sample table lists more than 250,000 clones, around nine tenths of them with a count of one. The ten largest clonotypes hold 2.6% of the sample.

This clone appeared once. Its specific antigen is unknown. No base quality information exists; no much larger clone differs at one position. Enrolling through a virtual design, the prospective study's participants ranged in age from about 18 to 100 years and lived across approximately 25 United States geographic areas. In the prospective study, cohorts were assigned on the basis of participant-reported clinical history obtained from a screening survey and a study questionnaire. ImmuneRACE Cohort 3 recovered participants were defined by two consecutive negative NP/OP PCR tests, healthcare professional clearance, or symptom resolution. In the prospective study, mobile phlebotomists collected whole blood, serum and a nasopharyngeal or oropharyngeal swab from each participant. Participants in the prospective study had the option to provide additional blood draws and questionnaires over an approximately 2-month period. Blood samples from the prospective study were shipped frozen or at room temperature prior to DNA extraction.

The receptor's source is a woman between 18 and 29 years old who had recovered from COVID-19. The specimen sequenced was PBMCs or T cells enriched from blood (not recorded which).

The nucleotides read TGCGCCAGCAGCCAAGAGTGGAGAAAATACAATGAGCAGTTCTTC. Its amino acids are CASSQEWRKYNEQFF. The chain is encoded by TRBV4-1 joined to TRBJ2-1, with the D gene not confidently named. Cut back by 0 bases and 4 bases, the V and J ends lie 10 bases apart. From the germline V gene, CDR1 is MGHRA and CDR2 is YSYEKL. The CDR3 starts with the cysteine, ends with the phenylalanine, and has 15 residues. The entry retains the CDR3 DNA only, 45 bases that are in frame from base 1.